Detailed here is one T cell receptor (beta chain). Antigen unknown. This sample is part of a study of T cell responses to AZD1222 COVID-19 vaccine. Study-level points and caveats: Every sample of the repertoires postdated the peak T cell response.

Method: immunoSEQ multiplex PCR; TCRdb's copy keeps in-frame clones and lacks some. This sample has some 150,000 clones; about 91% occur once, and the top ten carry roughly 4.4%. The CDR3 has 14 amino acids. Germline CDR1 MNHEY, CDR2 SVGEGT. Deletions cut 0 bases from V and 3 bases from J, with 9 bases between. Sample: peripheral blood, taken on day 0 of MenACWY control vaccination. This clonotype was sampled from an adult in good health. The chain joins TRBV6-2 or TRBV6-3 to TRBJ2-7, with unresolved D. The CDR3 loop reads CASSYSLLGYEQYF. Written as DNA, the CDR3 is TGTGCCAGCAGTTACTCGCTTCTGGGCTACGAGCAGTACTTC.